A single sample is the source of the 22 T cell receptor beta chains below, sequenced in a study of OX40 agonist ivuxolimab in advanced cancers. The method was immunoSEQ multiplex PCR; TCRdb's version includes in-frame clones alone and lacks a portion of them. Altogether more than 55,000 clones are present, approximately 79% being singletons, with the ten largest covering under 13%. Sequences were derived from CD4+ or CD8+ T cells sorted from blood, sampled in a trial of the OX40 agonist ivuxolimab. These receptors were collected from an adult with an advanced solid tumor such as melanoma, head and neck, liver or kidney cancer.

This chain uses TRBV7-9 with TRBJ1-1; TRBD1 is a possible D gene (6 bases). Germline CDR1 is SEHNR and CDR2 is FQNEAQ (reference sequence). Trimming removed 5 bases from V and 1 base from J, with 20 bases in between. The CDR3 sequence is 17 residues long. The CDR3 nucleotides read TGTGCCAGCAGCCGCGGCTATCAGGGGATGGGGAACACTGAAGCTTTCTTT. Encoded protein: CASSRGYQGMGNTEAFF.

The gene calls are TRBV5-1 and TRBJ2-5; possibly TRBD1 for D (6 bases). The better agreement between TRBJ2-7 and the DNA end casts doubt on the J call. CDR1 is SGHRS, CDR2 YFSETQ, per germline. CDR3 size: 14 residues. CDR3 amino acids: CASSIQYRDYEQYF. The CDR3 DNA reads as TGCGCCAGCAGCATACAATACAGGGACTACGAGCAGTACTTC.

This clone was counted a few times. The gene calls are TRBV10-3 and TRBJ1-2; D remains unclear. V gave up 4 bases and J gave up 1 base, with 7 bases separating them. This CDR3 region has 13 residues. Germline CDR1 ENHRY, CDR2 SYGVKD. CDR3 sequence reads: CAISGSDNYGYTF. CDR3 coding DNA: TGTGCCATCAGTGGGTCGGATAACTATGGCTACACCTTC.

This rearrangement joins TRBV2 to TRBJ1-2; D is unclear. Germline loops: CDR1 SNHLY, CDR2 FYNNEI. Trimming took off 2 bases at V and 5 bases at J, with 6 bases between the two ends. CDR3 length equals 12 residues. The CDR3 is CASSERAYGYTF. As DNA, the CDR3 is TGTGCCAGCAGTGAAAGGGCTTATGGCTACACCTTC.

V and J are TRBV30 and TRBJ2-5; TRBD2 agrees at 8 bases. Germline V gene lookup returns CDR1 GTSNPN and CDR2 SVGIG (reference sequence). V was pared by 0 bases and J by 4 bases, with 7 bases of the junction left unmatched. The length of the CDR3 is 15 residues. CDR3 DNA sequence: TGTGCCTGGAGTGTACAGAGCGGGAGTAGAGAGACCCAGTACTTC. Its translation is CAWSVQSGSRETQYF.

The chain employs TRBV14 and TRBJ2-7; tentative D call: TRBD1 (5 bases). CDR1 is SGHDN, CDR2 FVKESK, per germline. V lost 4 bases, J lost 6 bases, and 10 bases lay in between. CDR3 length: 12 residues. The CDR3 DNA reads as TGTGCCAGCAGCCTCCAGGGTCTCGAGCAGTACTTC. It yields the protein CASSLQGLEQYF.

The V call is TRBV6-6, the J call TRBJ1-1, with D possibly being TRBD1 (5 bases). CDR1 and CDR2 from the germline V gene are MNHNY and SVGAGI (reference sequence). CDR3 length: 15 amino acids. The V end lost 6 bases, the J end lost 10 bases, and 24 bases lay between the germline ends. CDR3 nucleotide sequence: TGTGCCAGCAGCGTATTGGGCCAGGGTTTTCAGAGAGCTTTCTTT. As protein: CASSVLGQGFQRAFF.

V gene TRBV19 combines with J gene TRBJ2-7, with a tentative D call TRBD2 (5 bases). Trimming cost V 4 bases and J 3 bases, with 10 bases left between them. The CDR3 consists of 13 residues. Germline CDR1 reads LNHDA; CDR2 reads SQIVND (reference sequence). CDR3 in DNA: TGTGCCAGTAGTACGGGATCTGACTACGAGCAGTACTTC. Encoded protein: CASSTGSDYEQYF. Together with reference TRBV19 and TRBJ2-7, the CDR3 gives the full variable domain: DGGITQSPKYLFRKEGQNVTLSCEQNLNHDAMYWYRQDPGQGLRLIYYSQIVNDFQKGDIAEGYSVSREKKESFPLTVTSAQKNPTAFYLCASSTGSDYEQYFGPGTRLTVT.

This clone was detected a few times. This chain uses TRBV28 with TRBJ2-7; 7 bases are a match to TRBD1. Germline V gene data show CDR1 as MDHEN and CDR2 as SYDVKM. The CDR3 is made up of 12 amino acids. The V gene end was trimmed by 6 bases and the J gene end by 3 bases; junction bases not matched to a gene: 2. CDR3 coding DNA: TGTGCCAGCAGGGGGGACAGCTACGAGCAGTACTTC. It translates to CASRGDSYEQYF. The whole variable domain, remainder taken from reference TRBV28 and TRBJ2-7, is DVKVTQSSRYLVKRTGEKVFLECVQDMDHENMFWYRQDPGLGLRLIYFSYDVKMKEKGDIPEGYSVSREKKERFSLILESASTNQTSMYLCASRGDSYEQYFGPGTRLTVT.

The genes are TRBV10-3 and TRBJ2-7; TRBD1 agrees at 9 bases. Germline V gene sequence: CDR1 ENHRY, CDR2 SYGVKD. The CDR3 loop spans 15 amino acids. The ends lost 6 bases at V and 5 bases at J; junction bases unmatched: 11. CDR3 residues: CAISTGTGSGDEQYF. The CDR3, as DNA: TGTGCCATCAGCACCGGGACAGGGTCGGGCGACGAGCAGTACTTC.

The J gene is TRBJ1-1, the V gene TRBV6-5; TRBD1 is a possible D gene (6 bases). There are 13 residues in the CDR3. Looked up from germline, CDR1 is MNHEY and CDR2 is SVGAGI. The V and J ends lost 5 bases and 5 bases respectively, with 12 bases between them. The CDR3 coding sequence is TGTGCCAGCAGTGGCACAGGGCGTACTGAAGCTTTCTTT. Translated: CASSGTGRTEAFF.

The V and J genes are TRBV7-9 and TRBJ2-2; D tentatively fits TRBD1 or TRBD2 (6 bases each). V lost 6 bases and J 7 bases, leaving 24 bases between the germline ends. The CDR3 is 17 amino acids. Looked up from germline, CDR1 is SEHNR and CDR2 is FQNEAQ (reference sequence). The CDR3 DNA sequence: TGTGCCAGCAGTGCAACCGGACAGCGGGTGGGTTTCGGGGAGCTGTTTTTT. It is translated as CASSATGQRVGFGELFF.

The chain combines TRBV14 with TRBJ2-2; D is possibly TRBD1 (6 bases). Germline V gives CDR1 SGHDN, CDR2 FVKESK. The CDR3 loop spans 17 amino acids. Trimming shortened V by 4 bases and J by 2 bases, and 17 bases separated the two germline ends. This CDR3 reads CASSRGLQGANTGELFF. CDR3 DNA sequence: TGTGCCAGCAGCCGCGGTCTACAGGGAGCTAACACCGGGGAGCTGTTTTTT.

The chain recombines TRBV5-1 with TRBJ2-6; TRBD1 matches at 9 bases. Germline CDR1 SGHRS, CDR2 YFSETQ. This CDR3 contains 17 residues. The V segment lost 3 bases and the J segment 1 base; nucleotides outside the gene matches: 5. The CDR3 protein is CASSSTGQGSGANVLTF. As DNA, the CDR3 is TGCGCCAGCAGCTCTACCGGACAGGGGTCTGGGGCCAACGTCCTGACTTTC. The variable domain in full, with the rest retrieved from reference TRBV5-1 and TRBJ2-6, is KAGVTQTPRYLIKTRGQQVTLSCSPISGHRSVSWYQQTPGQGLQFLFEYFSETQRNKGNFPGRFSGRQFSNSRSEMNVSTLELGDSALYLCASSSTGQGSGANVLTFGAGSRLTVL.

J is TRBJ2-1 and V is TRBV6-5; D not resolved. CDR1 and CDR2 from the germline V gene are MNHEY and SVGAGI. The CDR3 contains 13 residues. V was clipped by 5 bases and J by 10 bases, with 15 bases between them. The CDR3 spells CASSTSSSNEQFF. CDR3 nucleotides: TGTGCCAGCAGTACGTCCTCGAGTAACGAGCAGTTCTTC.

This clone was observed a handful of times. V usage is TRBV27 and J usage is TRBJ2-5; 10 bases match TRBD2. V lost 4 bases to trimming and J lost 2 bases; unmatched junction nucleotides: 7. Germline V lookup: CDR1 MNHEY, CDR2 SMNVEV (reference sequence). This CDR3 comprises 16 residues. The chain's CDR3 is CASSSRTSGLQETQYF. The DNA of the CDR3 is TGTGCCAGCAGTTCTCGGACTAGCGGATTACAAGAGACCCAGTACTTC.

A few counts support this clone. The J gene is TRBJ1-5, the V gene TRBV21-1. TRBV21-1 is deemed a pseudogene. This CDR3 has 18 residues. CDR3 region: CASNLRGKGPNSNQPQHF. CDR3 nucleotides: TGTGCCAGCAACCTCCGAGGGAAAGGGCCGAATAGCAATCAGCCCCAGCATTTT.

This rearrangement joins TRBV5-6 to TRBJ2-7; maybe TRBD2 (6 bases). Deletions cut 2 bases from V and 1 base from J, with 10 bases between. The length of the CDR3 is 14 residues. In germline, CDR1 is SGHDT, CDR2 YYEEEE. The CDR3 spells CASSFGRGSYEQYF. DNA of the CDR3: TGTGCCAGCAGCTTTGGCCGGGGGTCCTACGAGCAGTACTTC.

This chain uses TRBV7-6 with TRBJ1-6, with D maybe TRBD1 (5 bases). The germline gives CDR1 SGHVS, CDR2 FNYEAQ. The CDR3 has 20 amino acids. V was trimmed by 4 bases and J by 0 bases, leaving 22 bases between them. CDR3 sequence reads: CASSSGAGTLESSYNSPLHF. Written as DNA, the CDR3 is TGTGCCAGCAGCTCGGGAGCCGGGACCCTTGAAAGCTCCTATAATTCACCCCTCCACTTT.

The V call is TRBV19, the J call TRBJ1-5; 9 positions agree with TRBD1. The length of the CDR3 is 14 residues. The V and J ends lost 3 bases and 7 bases, in that order; junction bases with no gene match: 4. Germline V gene data show CDR1 as LNHDA and CDR2 as SQIVND (reference sequence). The CDR3 bases are TGTGCCAGTAGTATGACAGGGGGGTGGCAGCCCCAGCATTTT. This codes for CASSMTGGWQPQHF. Complete variable domain (other parts from reference TRBV19 and TRBJ1-5): DGGITQSPKYLFRKEGQNVTLSCEQNLNHDAMYWYRQDPGQGLRLIYYSQIVNDFQKGDIAEGYSVSREKKESFPLTVTSAQKNPTAFYLCASSMTGGWQPQHFGDGTRLSIL.

The V and J genes are TRBV2 and TRBJ2-1, with 10 bases fitting TRBD2. The CDR3 is 14 amino acids. Germline CDR1 and CDR2: SNHLY and FYNNEI. With V trimmed by 7 bases and J by 9 bases, 9 bases remained unmatched. DNA for the CDR3: TGTGCCAGCATGTCGAGCGGGGGGGCTTTTGAGCAGTTCTTC. Translation gives CASMSSGGAFEQFF.

V and J are TRBV7-9 and TRBJ2-1; D remains unclear. The CDR3 runs 13 residues. Trimming removed 2 bases at V and 9 bases at J, with 11 bases between. Per the germline V gene, CDR1 is SEHNR and CDR2 is FQNEAQ (reference sequence). In DNA, the CDR3 is TGTGCCAGCAGCTTATTAGCCCTAAGTGAGCAGTTCTTC. Translated, it gives CASSLLALSEQFF.